These 10 T cell receptor beta chains share one sample of origin, sequenced in a study of T cell clonotyping in hematopoietic cell transplantation. Clones were sequenced by immunoSEQ multiplex PCR, and TCRdb holds only the in-frame ones, with some missing. The sample shows around 19,000 clones, 60% to 85% of them seen only once. Time point defined: recipient sample about 28 days before transplant, after cytoreduction. Sequenced material: peripheral blood mononuclear cells, taken before stem cell transplant. These receptors were obtained from a man aged 55 to 70 with acute myeloid leukemia. Some clones in this sample may be carry-over from other donors' samples.

This clone was counted a single time. The rearrangement joins TRBV5-1 to TRBJ2-3; D unresolved. Trimming stripped 4 bases from V and 3 bases from J, with 15 bases between. CDR3 length: 15 residues. Germline-derived CDR1 and CDR2 are SGHRS and YFSETQ. CDR3 protein: CASSVQLSATDTQYF. In DNA, the CDR3 is TGCGCCAGCAGCGTTCAACTATCCGCTACAGATACGCAGTATTTT.

This clone was recorded a few times. This sequence joins TRBV9 and TRBJ1-6; D is perhaps TRBD1 (5 bases). Trimming cost V 0 bases and J 9 bases, with 19 bases left between them. The CDR3 consists of 17 residues. Germline V gives CDR1 SGDLS, CDR2 YYNGEE. Here the CDR3 reads CASSVEGARPGASPLHF. CDR3 sequence (DNA): TGTGCCAGCAGCGTAGAGGGAGCCCGGCCCGGGGCTTCACCCCTCCACTTT.

The chain carries TRBV19 and TRBJ2-2; no reliable D call. Per germline, CDR1 LNHDA and CDR2 SQIVND (reference sequence). V lost 11 bases and J lost 1, with 5 bases in between. The CDR3 runs to 11 residues. CDR3 residues: CACRNTGELFF. For the CDR3, the DNA is TGTGCCTGCAGGAACACCGGGGAGCTGTTTTTT.

This clone appeared a few times. V is TRBV14 and J is TRBJ2-2; D not certain. Trimming removed 0 bases from V and 7 bases from J, with 6 bases in between. CDR1 SGHDN and CDR2 FVKESK come from the germline V gene. This CDR3 spans 13 amino acids. The CDR3 spells CASSQDVVGELFF. CDR3 coding DNA: TGTGCCAGCAGCCAAGACGTGGTCGGGGAGCTGTTTTTT.

On this clone: Relative to the germline gene, one junction end is altered; a read error may explain this. The V gene is TRBV6-6, the J gene TRBJ2-7, with unresolved D. The V gene's germline CDR1 is MNHNY and CDR2 SVGAGI (reference sequence). CDR3 length: 10 residues. The CDR3 DNA sequence: TGTGCCAGCAGTAACTACGGGCAGTACTTC. This translates into CASSNYGQYF.

The chain combines TRBV4-3 with TRBJ1-3; maybe TRBD1 (6 bases). Deletions cut 1 base from V and 0 bases from J, with 10 bases between. The CDR3 totals 16 residues. The germline V gene has CDR1 LGHNA and CDR2 YSLEER. This CDR3 reads CASSQVQGNSGNTIYF. CDR3 sequence (DNA): TGCGCCAGCAGCCAAGTTCAGGGGAACTCTGGAAACACCATATATTTT.

This chain joins TRBV9 and TRBJ2-2; 11 bases align to TRBD2. Losses at the gene ends were 3 bases for V and 1 base for J; bases not matched to a gene: 5. The V gene's germline CDR1 is SGDLS and CDR2 YYNGEE. The CDR3 length is 17 residues. CDR3 DNA: TGTGCCAGCAGCGCAAACCTAGCGGGGGGGAACACCGGGGAGCTGTTTTTT. It translates to CASSANLAGGNTGELFF.

The chain uses TRBV5-1 and TRBJ1-1; no clear D. From germline, CDR1 is SGHRS and CDR2 YFSETQ. V shed 2 bases and J shed 0 bases, with 5 bases lying between them. The CDR3 covers 13 residues. CDR3 nucleotide sequence: TGCGCCAGCAGCTTCGAGCTGAACACTGAAGCTTTCTTT. Its protein product is CASSFELNTEAFF.

The V call is TRBV6-6, the J call TRBJ1-2; D is possibly TRBD1 (5 bases). This CDR3 is built from 13 residues. CDR1 is MNHNY and CDR2 is SVGAGI in the germline V gene (reference sequence). V lost 5 bases, J lost 8 bases, and 15 bases lay in between. The CDR3 nucleotides are TGTGCCAGCAGTACTACCGGGGGGGAAGGCTACACCTTC. Residues: CASSTTGGEGYTF.

This sequence joins TRBV19 and TRBJ2-6; possibly TRBD1 or TRBD2 for D (6 bases each). This CDR3 region has 14 residues. In germline, CDR1 is LNHDA, CDR2 SQIVND (reference sequence). The V and J ends lost 4 bases and 5 bases respectively, with 9 bases between them. The CDR3 coding sequence is TGTGCCAGTAGTACGGGGGACAGGGCCAACGTCCTGACTTTC. It specifies CASSTGDRANVLTF.